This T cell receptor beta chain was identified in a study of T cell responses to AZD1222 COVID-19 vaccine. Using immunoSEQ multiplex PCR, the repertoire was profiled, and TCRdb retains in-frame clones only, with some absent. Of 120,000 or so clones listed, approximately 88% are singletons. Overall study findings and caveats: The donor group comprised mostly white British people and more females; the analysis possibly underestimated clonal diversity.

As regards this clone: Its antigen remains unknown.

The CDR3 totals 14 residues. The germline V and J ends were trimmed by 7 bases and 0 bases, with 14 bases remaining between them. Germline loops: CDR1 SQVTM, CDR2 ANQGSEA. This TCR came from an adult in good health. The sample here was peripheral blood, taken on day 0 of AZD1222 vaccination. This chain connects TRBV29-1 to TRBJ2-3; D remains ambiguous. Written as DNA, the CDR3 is TGCAGCGCCCATTCCCCACGCAGCACAGATACGCAGTATTTT. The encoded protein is CSAHSPRSTDTQYF.